The 25 T cell receptor beta chains in this list originate from one sample, sequenced in a study of early stage breast cancer tumors. The repertoire was sequenced with immunoSEQ multiplex PCR; TCRdb's copy has only in-frame clones and lacks some. The sample has roughly 58,000 clones, around nine tenths seen once. Material: blood. These receptors originate from a person aged 70 to 85 with breast cancer.

The sample holds a few counts of this clone. The chain employs TRBV29-1 and TRBJ2-5, with 10 bases fitting TRBD1. Germline CDR1 and CDR2: SQVTM and ANQGSEA. This CDR3 region has 13 residues. After removal of 6 bases from V and 5 bases from J, the junction contained 6 bases not matched to a gene. The CDR3 nucleotides read TGCAGCGTGGGGACAGGGGCGGTGGAGACCCAGTACTTC. Protein product: CSVGTGAVETQYF.

CDR3 coding DNA: TGTGCCAGCAGTTCCCTCGGTTATCAGCCCCAGCATTTT. This codes for CASSSLGYQPQHF. This chain links TRBV6-5 with TRBJ1-5; D gene ambiguous. Per the germline V gene, CDR1 is MNHEY and CDR2 is SVGAGI. The CDR3 totals 13 residues. Trimming took off 4 bases at V and 5 bases at J, with 9 bases between the two ends.

V is TRBV7-9 and J is TRBJ2-3; 9 bases match TRBD2. The ends lost 2 bases at V and 1 base at J; junction bases unmatched: 1. The CDR3 length is 15 residues. Per germline, CDR1 SEHNR and CDR2 FQNEAQ (reference sequence). DNA of the CDR3: TGTGCCAGCAGCTTAAGGACTAGCGGCACAGATACGCAGTATTTT. The encoded protein is CASSLRTSGTDTQYF.

The rearrangement uses TRBV5-6 and TRBJ2-5; TRBD1 agrees at 7 bases. V lost 4 bases, J lost 2 bases, and 11 bases stayed unmatched. Germline V gene sequence: CDR1 SGHDT, CDR2 YYEEEE. This CDR3 has 16 residues. For the CDR3, the DNA is TGTGCCAGCAGCACGCCGACAGGGAGAGGGCAAGAGACCCAGTACTTC. Protein: CASSTPTGRGQETQYF.

This clone was recorded only once. This sequence joins TRBV29-1 and TRBJ2-5; D is possibly TRBD2 (6 bases). V dropped 4 bases and J dropped 5 bases, with 11 bases sitting between them. CDR3 size: 12 residues. Germline V gives CDR1 SQVTM, CDR2 ANQGSEA. The CDR3 DNA is TGCAGCGTTGTCGGGGAGGCGGAGACCCAGTACTTC. Translating it yields CSVVGEAETQYF.

The J gene is TRBJ2-5, the V gene TRBV10-3, with a weak D call TRBD2 (7 bases). Trimming cost V 10 bases and J 2 bases, with 20 bases left between them. The CDR3 extends over 15 amino acids. Germline-derived CDR1 and CDR2 are ENHRY and SYGVKD. CDR3 residues: CATGDAGAPQETQYF. The CDR3 DNA sequence: TGTGCCACCGGAGACGCGGGGGCACCTCAAGAGACCCAGTACTTC.

The gene calls are TRBV18 and TRBJ1-6; 7 nucleotides agree with TRBD1. Germline values: CDR1 KGHSH, CDR2 LQKENI. V lost 6 bases and J lost 2; bases outside the gene matches: 4. This CDR3 has 15 amino acids. The CDR3 region is CASSRQGPYNSPLHF. As DNA, the CDR3 is TGTGCCAGCTCTAGACAGGGACCCTATAATTCACCCCTCCACTTT. The whole variable domain, remainder taken from reference TRBV18 and TRBJ1-6, is NAGVMQNPRHLVRRRGQEARLRCSPMKGHSHVYWYRQLPEEGLKFMVYLQKENIIDESGMPKERFSAEFPKEGPSILRIQQVVRGDSAAYFCASSRQGPYNSPLHFGNGTRLTVT.

The rearrangement joins TRBV19 to TRBJ1-2; 8 positions agree with TRBD1. V shed 7 bases and J 2 bases; nucleotides not matched to a gene: 9. The CDR3 runs 15 residues. Germline CDR1 is LNHDA and CDR2 is SQIVND (reference sequence). The CDR3 sequence: CASMAQGATNYGYTF. The CDR3, as DNA: TGTGCCAGTATGGCGCAGGGGGCTACGAACTATGGCTACACCTTC.

V gene TRBV5-1 combines with J gene TRBJ1-2; 7 bases fit TRBD1. Trimming at V came to 4 bases and at J to 8 bases, leaving 8 bases not matched to a gene. Per the germline V gene, CDR1 is SGHRS and CDR2 is YFSETQ. This CDR3 comprises 13 residues. The CDR3 region has the DNA TGCGCCAGCAGCCCGGGACAGTCAAGCGGCTACACCTTC. As protein: CASSPGQSSGYTF.

The CDR3 DNA reads as TGCGCCAGCAGCCTGAGCACTAGCGGGAGAGCGGAGACCCAGTACTTC. It encodes CASSLSTSGRAETQYF. The chain uses TRBV5-1 and TRBJ2-5; 11 bases match TRBD2. CDR1 is SGHRS, CDR2 YFSETQ, per germline. The length of the CDR3 is 16 residues. V lost 4 bases and J lost 5; bases outside the gene matches: 10.

As regards this clone: One end of the junction varies from germline; a read error may be responsible. V gene TRBV9 combines with J gene TRBJ1-1, with D perhaps matching TRBD1 (6 bases). This CDR3 is built from 12 residues. Germline V CDR1 and CDR2: SGDLS, YYNGEE. This CDR3 is CASSAAPGDGIF. Here the CDR3 DNA reads TGTGCCAGCAGCGCTGCACCAGGGGATGGGATCTTT.

This clone came up once. The rearrangement links TRBV5-1 to TRBJ2-1, with 10 bases identical to TRBD2. V was pared by 4 bases and J by 7 bases, with 14 bases of the junction left unmatched. The CDR3 consists of 17 residues. Per germline, CDR1 SGHRS and CDR2 YFSETQ. This CDR3 is CASSMGALAGVKNEQFF. The CDR3 nucleotides read TGCGCCAGCAGCATGGGGGCTCTAGCGGGGGTTAAGAATGAGCAGTTCTTC.

This clone was recorded once. This chain joins TRBV30 and TRBJ1-2, with a possible D match to TRBD1 (6 bases). Germline V gives CDR1 GTSNPN, CDR2 SVGIG (reference sequence). V lost 7 bases to trimming and J lost 4 bases, with 13 bases between them. CDR3 length: 12 amino acids. CDR3 bases: TGTGCCTCGAGGACAGAGTTCTATGGCTACACCTTC. It yields the protein CASRTEFYGYTF.

V gene TRBV7-2 combines with J gene TRBJ2-7; TRBD2 aligns across 9 bases. From germline, CDR1 is SGHTA and CDR2 FQGNSA. This CDR3 spans 16 amino acids. J gave up 4 bases and V 1 base, and 8 bases lay outside the gene matches. The CDR3: CASSLGYGRGGYEQYF. CDR3 nucleotide sequence: TGTGCCAGCAGCTTAGGCTATGGGCGGGGGGGTTACGAGCAGTACTTC.

The J gene is TRBJ2-7, the V gene TRBV7-6, with a possible D match to TRBD1 (6 bases). V lost 5 bases and J 4 bases, leaving 15 bases between the germline ends. CDR1 and CDR2 (germline): SGHVS, FNYEAQ. This CDR3 comprises 14 residues. The CDR3 region is CASSATGTQYEQYF. CDR3 sequence (DNA): TGTGCCAGCAGCGCAACCGGGACACAATACGAGCAGTACTTC.

V is TRBV10-3 and J is TRBJ1-2; possible D gene TRBD1, 6 bases. Germline V gene data show CDR1 as ENHRY and CDR2 as SYGVKD. The CDR3 covers 14 residues. V was trimmed by 1 base and J by 4 bases, leaving 10 bases between them. CDR3 sequence (DNA): TGTGCCATCAGTGAGTTGGACAGCTCCTATGGCTACACCTTC. Its protein product is CAISELDSSYGYTF.

The rearrangement uses TRBV4-2 and TRBJ1-2; tentative D call: TRBD1 (6 bases). V gave up 0 bases and J gave up 8 bases, with 16 bases separating them. Per the germline V gene, CDR1 is LGHNA and CDR2 is YNFKEQ. There are 15 residues in the CDR3. The CDR3 nucleotides read TGTGCCAGCAGCCAAGAGCACAGGGTGGTCGTAGGCTACACCTTC. It yields the protein CASSQEHRVVVGYTF.

This clone has just one count. The genes are TRBV5-1 and TRBJ1-6, with TRBD1 matching 7 bases. CDR3 length equals 14 residues. V lost 5 bases, J lost 10 bases, and 9 bases stayed unmatched. Germline CDR1 SGHRS, CDR2 YFSETQ. The CDR3 DNA reads as TGCGCCAGCAGTCCCGACAGGGAGAAGTCACCCCTCCACTTT. Protein: CASSPDREKSPLHF.

This chain uses TRBV5-4 with TRBJ1-6; D uncertain. The CDR3 loop spans 14 amino acids. Between the trimmed V and J ends, which lost 4 bases and 6 bases, there was a span of 11 bases. Germline V gene sequence: CDR1 SGHNT, CDR2 YYREEE (reference sequence). CDR3 sequence (DNA): TGTGCCAGCAGCGCGGGTCCAACTAATTCACCCCTCCACTTT. Amino acids: CASSAGPTNSPLHF. Variable domain in full (rest from reference TRBV5-4 and TRBJ1-6): ETGVTQSPTHLIKTRGQQVTLRCSSQSGHNTVSWYQQALGQGPQFIFQYYREEENGRGNFPPRFSGLQFPNYSSELNVNALELDDSALYLCASSAGPTNSPLHFGNGTRLTVT.

The sample holds one count of this clone. This rearrangement joins TRBV10-3 to TRBJ1-2; 7 bases are a match to TRBD1. After removal of 4 bases from V and 0 bases from J, the junction contained 2 bases not matched to a gene. The CDR3 is made up of 14 amino acids. Germline V gives CDR1 ENHRY, CDR2 SYGVKD. The CDR3 nucleotides read TGTGCCATCAGTGGGGACAGAACTAACTATGGCTACACCTTC. As protein: CAISGDRTNYGYTF.

The chain carries TRBV13 and TRBJ2-1; 7 bases map to TRBD2. Germline V gene data show CDR1 as PRHDT and CDR2 as FYEKMQ (reference sequence). The ends lost 3 bases at V and 7 bases at J; junction bases unmatched: 12. The CDR3 consists of 16 residues. The CDR3, as DNA: TGTGCCAGCAGCTTTTCCTCGGGAGGTGGTTTTAATGAGCAGTTCTTC. Its protein product is CASSFSSGGGFNEQFF.

The J gene is TRBJ2-1, the V gene TRBV5-1; perhaps TRBD2 as D (6 bases). V lost 4 bases, J lost 4 bases, and 9 bases lay in between. CDR1 is SGHRS, CDR2 YFSETQ, per germline. This CDR3 is built from 13 residues. The CDR3 nucleotides are TGCGCCAGCAGCGTGGACTATTACAATGAGCAGTTCTTC. It encodes CASSVDYYNEQFF.

The chain employs TRBV2 and TRBJ2-5, with D maybe TRBD1 (6 bases). This CDR3 spans 15 amino acids. The ends were cut back, 5 bases at V and 2 bases at J, with 15 bases in the middle. Germline CDR1 and CDR2: SNHLY and FYNNEI. CDR3 nucleotides: TGTGCCAGCAGTCTGGGGGCCGTACGGCAAGAGACCCAGTACTTC. Protein product: CASSLGAVRQETQYF.

This clone has only one observation. The CDR3 DNA sequence: TGTGCCAGTAGTTCCGGGACAGCTCGGAACGAGCAGTACTTC. Residues: CASSSGTARNEQYF. V and J are TRBV19 and TRBJ2-7; 7 bases are a match to TRBD1. The CDR3 is 14 residues long. The V gene's germline CDR1 is LNHDA and CDR2 SQIVND (reference sequence). V lost 5 bases and J lost 5; bases outside the gene matches: 9.

The CDR3 loop reads CASSLVPSGFYEQYF. CDR3 bases: TGTGCCAGCAGCTTAGTTCCTAGCGGGTTCTACGAGCAGTACTTC. The chain recombines TRBV7-2 with TRBJ2-7; TRBD2 matches 8 bases. Trimming cost V 1 base and J 3 bases; bases outside gene matches: 5. The CDR3 contains 15 residues. CDR1 is SGHTA, CDR2 FQGNSA, per germline.